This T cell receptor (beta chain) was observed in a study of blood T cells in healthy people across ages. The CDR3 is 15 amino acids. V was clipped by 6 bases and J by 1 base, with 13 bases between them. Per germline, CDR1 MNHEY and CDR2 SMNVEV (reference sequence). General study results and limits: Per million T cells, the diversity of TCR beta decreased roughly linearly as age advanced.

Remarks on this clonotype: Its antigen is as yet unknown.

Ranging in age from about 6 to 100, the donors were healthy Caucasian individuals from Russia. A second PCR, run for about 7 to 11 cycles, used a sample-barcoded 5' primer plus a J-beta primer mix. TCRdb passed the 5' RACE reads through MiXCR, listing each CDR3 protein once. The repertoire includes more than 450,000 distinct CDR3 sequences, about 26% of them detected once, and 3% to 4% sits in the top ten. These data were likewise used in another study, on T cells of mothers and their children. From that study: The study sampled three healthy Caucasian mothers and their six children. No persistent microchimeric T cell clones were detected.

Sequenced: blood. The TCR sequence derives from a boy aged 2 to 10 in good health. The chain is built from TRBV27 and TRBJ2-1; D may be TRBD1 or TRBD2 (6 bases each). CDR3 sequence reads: CASSSTGRSYNEQFF. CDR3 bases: TGTGCCAGCAGCTCAACAGGGAGGTCCTACAATGAGCAGTTCTTC.